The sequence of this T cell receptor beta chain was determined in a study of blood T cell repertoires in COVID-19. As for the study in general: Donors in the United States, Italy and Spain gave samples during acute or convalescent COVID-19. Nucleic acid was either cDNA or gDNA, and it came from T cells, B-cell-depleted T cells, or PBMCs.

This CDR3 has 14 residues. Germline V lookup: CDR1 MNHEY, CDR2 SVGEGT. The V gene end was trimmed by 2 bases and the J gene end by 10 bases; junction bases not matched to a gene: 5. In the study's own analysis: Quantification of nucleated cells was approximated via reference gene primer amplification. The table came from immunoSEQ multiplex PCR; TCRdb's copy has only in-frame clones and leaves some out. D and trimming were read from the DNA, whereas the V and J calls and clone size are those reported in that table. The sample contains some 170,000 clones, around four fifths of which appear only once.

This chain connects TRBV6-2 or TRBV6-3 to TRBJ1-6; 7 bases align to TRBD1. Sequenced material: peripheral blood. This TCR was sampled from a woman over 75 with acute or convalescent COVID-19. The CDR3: CASSYLQGNSPLHF. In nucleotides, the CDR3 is TGTGCCAGCAGTTACCTACAGGGGAACTCACCCCTCCACTTT.